A single T cell receptor beta chain is shown here with its context. No antigen is known for it. The entry originates in a study of monozygotic twins with inflammatory bowel disease. Blood samples measuring around 2.4 ml were taken per donor. During cDNA synthesis, UMIs that each contained a 6-nucleotide sample barcode were added by means of template switching. No DNA is given; TCRdb re-called the 5' RACE reads and lists each CDR3 protein once. The sample table sets out 300,000 to 400,000 distinct CDR3 sequences. Study conclusions and caveats: No repertoire similarity difference was seen between concordant and discordant twins; power was possibly limited.

This clonotype was obtained from a human donor with ulcerative colitis or Crohn's disease, or a healthy co-twin of an affected twin (not recorded which). The sequenced sample was blood.

Here the CDR3 reads CASSHLAGGPADTQYF. The chain is built from TRBV3-1 and TRBJ2-3; TCRdb indicates TRBD2, and absent DNA this call remains unverified. The CDR3 is 16 residues long. Looked up from germline, CDR1 is LGHDT and CDR2 is YNNKEL (reference sequence).